The clone carrying this T cell receptor beta chain was seen ten or more times. The antigen is not known. The data originate from a study of cytomegalovirus exposure and HLA in healthy donors. Overall study findings and caveats: Accurate predictions that matched the HLA-A and HLA-B alleles of most subjects were reportedly made from TCR beta sequences.

V was cut by 6 bases and J by 1 base, with 15 bases left in between. The CDR3 has 15 residues. Germline assignment: CDR1 LNHDA and CDR2 SQIVND (reference sequence). Primers for the PCR totalled 60 Vbeta and 13 Jbeta. Libraries were prepared by immunoSEQ multiplex PCR; TCRdb keeps only in-frame clonotypes and omits some of them. The sample carries over 75,000 clones, about 80% recorded once. The sequencing sample was made of PBMCs. The chain is built from TRBV19 and TRBJ1-1; D is possibly TRBD1 (5 bases). The clonotype comes from a female donor in good health and CMV-seronegative. The CDR3 coding sequence is TGTGCCAGTAGCCTACTAGCGGGGGGGAACACTGAAGCTTTCTTT. It yields the protein CASSLLAGGNTEAFF.